This T cell receptor beta chain was sequenced for a study of T cells in Graves' hyperthyroidism and ophthalmopathy. With respect to this clonotype: A junction end diverges from the germline sequence, so it may reflect a read error.

Amplification of TCR beta CDR3 regions used RNA as the template. Carried out on the TCR CDR3, a first-round RT-PCR used the HTBI primer set. TCRdb reprocessed the multiplex PCR reads via MiXCR and lists one record per CDR3 protein. The data show around 430,000 distinct CDR3 sequences, more than 12% seen once. The sequence derives from a woman aged 30 to 39 with Graves' hyperthyroidism. Sequenced material: blood.

CDR3 bases: TGTGCCAGCAGCCTAGCTGGGGGCAGAAGCTCCTACAATGAGCAGTTCTTC. Translation: CASSLAGGRSSYNEQFF. The rearrangement joins TRBV11-1 to TRBJ2-1, with D possibly being TRBD1 (6 bases). This CDR3 is 17 amino acids long. The germline CDR1 and CDR2 sequences are SGHAT and FQDESV (reference sequence).